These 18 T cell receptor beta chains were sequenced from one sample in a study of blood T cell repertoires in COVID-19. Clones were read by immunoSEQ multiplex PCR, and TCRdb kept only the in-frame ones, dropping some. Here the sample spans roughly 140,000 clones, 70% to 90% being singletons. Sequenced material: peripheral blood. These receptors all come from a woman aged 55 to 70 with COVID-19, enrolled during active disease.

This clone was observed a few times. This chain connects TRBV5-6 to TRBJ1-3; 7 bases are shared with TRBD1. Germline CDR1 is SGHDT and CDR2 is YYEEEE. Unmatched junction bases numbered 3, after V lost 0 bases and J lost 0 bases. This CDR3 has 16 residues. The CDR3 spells CASSLGTGISGNTIYF. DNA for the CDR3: TGTGCCAGCAGCTTGGGGACAGGCATCTCTGGAAACACCATATATTTT.

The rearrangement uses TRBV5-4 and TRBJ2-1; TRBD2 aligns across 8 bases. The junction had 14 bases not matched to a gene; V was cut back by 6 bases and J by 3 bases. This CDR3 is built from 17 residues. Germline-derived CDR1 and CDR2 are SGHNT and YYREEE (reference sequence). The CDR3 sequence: CASTMSSGGFFYNEQFF. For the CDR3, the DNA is TGTGCCAGCACTATGTCGAGCGGGGGCTTTTTCTACAATGAGCAGTTCTTC.

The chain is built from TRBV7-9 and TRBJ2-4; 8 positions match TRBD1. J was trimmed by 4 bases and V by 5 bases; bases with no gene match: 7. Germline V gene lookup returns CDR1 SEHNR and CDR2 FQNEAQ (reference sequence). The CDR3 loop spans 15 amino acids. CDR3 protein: CASSPPRTGKNIQYF. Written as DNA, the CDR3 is TGTGCCAGCAGCCCCCCCCGGACAGGGAAAAACATTCAGTACTTC.

In DNA, the CDR3 is TGCGCCAGCATCCCTTCGACAGTTTCTAACTATGGCTACACCTTC. Amino acid sequence: CASIPSTVSNYGYTF. This chain connects TRBV5-1 to TRBJ1-2; maybe TRBD1 (5 bases). Trimming removed 6 bases from V and 0 bases from J, with 15 bases in between. This CDR3 contains 15 residues. Germline CDR1 reads SGHRS; CDR2 reads YFSETQ.

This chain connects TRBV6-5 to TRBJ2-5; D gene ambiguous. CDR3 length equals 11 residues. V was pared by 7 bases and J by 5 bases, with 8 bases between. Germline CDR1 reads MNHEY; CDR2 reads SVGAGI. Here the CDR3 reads CASNYQETQYF. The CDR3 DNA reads TGTGCCAGCAACTATCAGGAGACCCAGTACTTC.

Here the CDR3 reads CASSQAPDTYNSPLHF. CDR3 sequence (DNA): TGTGCCAGCAGCCAAGCCCCGGACACCTATAATTCACCCCTCCACTTT. The V gene is TRBV3-1 (or the pseudogene TRBV3-2), the J gene TRBJ1-6; possibly TRBD1 for D (5 bases). Germline V gene sequence: CDR1 LGHDT, CDR2 YNNKEL (reference sequence). With 1 base removed from V and 2 bases from J, the gap between germline ends came to 9 bases. The CDR3 runs to 16 residues.

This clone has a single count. Here the CDR3 reads CARLGRGGLNGYTF. In DNA form, the CDR3 reads TGTGCCCGCTTGGGGCGGGGGGGCCTCAATGGCTACACCTTC. The gene calls are TRBV5-6 and TRBJ1-2, with D perhaps TRBD1 (6 bases). The V end was cut by 10 bases, the J end by 6 bases, with 22 bases between. The length of the CDR3 is 14 residues. Germline V gene lookup returns CDR1 SGHDT and CDR2 YYEEEE.

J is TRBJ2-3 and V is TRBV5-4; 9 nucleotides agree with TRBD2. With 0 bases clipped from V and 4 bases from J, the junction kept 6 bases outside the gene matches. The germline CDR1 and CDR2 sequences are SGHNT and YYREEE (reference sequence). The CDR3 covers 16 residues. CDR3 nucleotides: TGTGCCAGCAGCTTGGTGGTGGGGACTAGCCCAGATACGCAGTATTTT. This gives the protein CASSLVVGTSPDTQYF.

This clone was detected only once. The CDR3 sequence is CASRPGNQPQHF. In DNA form, the CDR3 reads TGTGCCAGCAGACCAGGGAATCAGCCCCAGCATTTT. The chain combines TRBV12-3 or TRBV12-4 with TRBJ1-5; tentatively, D is TRBD1 (5 bases). Trimming took off 6 bases at V and 4 bases at J, with 7 bases between the two ends. This CDR3 is built from 12 residues.

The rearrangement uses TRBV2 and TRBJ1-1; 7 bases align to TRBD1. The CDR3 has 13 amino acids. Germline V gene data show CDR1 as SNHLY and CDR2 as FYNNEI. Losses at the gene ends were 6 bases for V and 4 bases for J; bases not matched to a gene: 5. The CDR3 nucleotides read TGTGCCAGCAGATATACAGGGGTCACTGAAGCTTTCTTT. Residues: CASRYTGVTEAFF.

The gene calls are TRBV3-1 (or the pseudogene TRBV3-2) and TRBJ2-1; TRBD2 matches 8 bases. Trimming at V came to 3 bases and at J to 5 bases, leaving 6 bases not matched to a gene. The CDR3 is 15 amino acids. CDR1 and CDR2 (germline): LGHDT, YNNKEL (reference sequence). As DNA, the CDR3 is TGTGCCAGCAGCCACTATCGTAGCGGGAACAATGAGCAGTTCTTC. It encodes CASSHYRSGNNEQFF.

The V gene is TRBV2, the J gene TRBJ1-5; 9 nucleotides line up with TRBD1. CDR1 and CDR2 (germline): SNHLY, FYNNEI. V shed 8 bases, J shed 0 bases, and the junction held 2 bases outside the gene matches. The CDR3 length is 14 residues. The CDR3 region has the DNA TGTGCCAGCGGGACAGGGTATAGCAATCAGCCCCAGCATTTT. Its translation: CASGTGYSNQPQHF.

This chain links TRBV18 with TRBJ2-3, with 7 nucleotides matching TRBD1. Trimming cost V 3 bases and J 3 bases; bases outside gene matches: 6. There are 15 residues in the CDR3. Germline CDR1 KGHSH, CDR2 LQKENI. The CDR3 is CASSPRDSLTDTQYF. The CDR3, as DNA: TGTGCCAGCTCACCCCGGGACAGCCTAACAGATACGCAGTATTTT.

The CDR3 DNA follows: TGTGCCAGCAGCCCTGGACAGGCCATTACTAACTATGGCTACACCTTC. As protein: CASSPGQAITNYGYTF. The chain uses TRBV7-3 and TRBJ1-2; 7 nucleotides align to TRBD1. The ends lost 5 bases at V and 0 bases at J; junction bases unmatched: 9. CDR1 and CDR2 from the germline V gene are SGHTA and FQGTGA. This CDR3 region has 16 residues.

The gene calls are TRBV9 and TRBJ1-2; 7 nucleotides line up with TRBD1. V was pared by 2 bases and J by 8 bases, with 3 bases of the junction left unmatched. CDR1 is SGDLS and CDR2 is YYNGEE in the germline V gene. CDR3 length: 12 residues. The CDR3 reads CASSVTGKGYTF. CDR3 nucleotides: TGTGCCAGCAGCGTGACAGGGAAGGGCTACACCTTC.

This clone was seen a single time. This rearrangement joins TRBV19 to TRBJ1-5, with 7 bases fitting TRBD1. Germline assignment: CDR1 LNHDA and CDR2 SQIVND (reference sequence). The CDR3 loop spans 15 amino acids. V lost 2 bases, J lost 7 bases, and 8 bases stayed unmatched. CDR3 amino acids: CASSIKGGGAQPQHF. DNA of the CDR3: TGTGCCAGTAGTATAAAAGGAGGGGGCGCCCAGCCCCAGCATTTT.

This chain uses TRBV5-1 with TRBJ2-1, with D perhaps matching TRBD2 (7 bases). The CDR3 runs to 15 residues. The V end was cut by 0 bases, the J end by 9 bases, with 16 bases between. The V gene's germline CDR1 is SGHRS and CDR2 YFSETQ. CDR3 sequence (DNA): TGCGCCAGCAGCTTGGTGCCAATGGGAGGGGGTGAGCAGTTCTTC. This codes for CASSLVPMGGGEQFF.

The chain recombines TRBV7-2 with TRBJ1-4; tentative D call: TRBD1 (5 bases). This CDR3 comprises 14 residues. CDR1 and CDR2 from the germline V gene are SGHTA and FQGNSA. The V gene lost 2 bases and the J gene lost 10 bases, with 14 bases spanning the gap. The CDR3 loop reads CASSLLQGGGKLFF. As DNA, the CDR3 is TGTGCCAGCAGCTTACTCCAGGGCGGGGGAAAACTGTTTTTT.